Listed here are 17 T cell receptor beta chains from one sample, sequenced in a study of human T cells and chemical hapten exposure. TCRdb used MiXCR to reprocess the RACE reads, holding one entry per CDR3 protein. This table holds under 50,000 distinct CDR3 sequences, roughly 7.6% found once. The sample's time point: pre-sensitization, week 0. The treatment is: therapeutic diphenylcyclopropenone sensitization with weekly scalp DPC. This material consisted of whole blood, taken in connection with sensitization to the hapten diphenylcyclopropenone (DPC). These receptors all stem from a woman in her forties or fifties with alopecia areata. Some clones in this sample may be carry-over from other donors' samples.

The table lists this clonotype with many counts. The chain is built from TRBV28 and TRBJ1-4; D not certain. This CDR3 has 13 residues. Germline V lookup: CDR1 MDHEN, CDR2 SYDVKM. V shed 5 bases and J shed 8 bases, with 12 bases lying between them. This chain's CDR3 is CASSPSLVEKLFF. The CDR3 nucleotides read TGTGCCAGCAGTCCTTCGTTGGTGGAAAAACTGTTTTTT.

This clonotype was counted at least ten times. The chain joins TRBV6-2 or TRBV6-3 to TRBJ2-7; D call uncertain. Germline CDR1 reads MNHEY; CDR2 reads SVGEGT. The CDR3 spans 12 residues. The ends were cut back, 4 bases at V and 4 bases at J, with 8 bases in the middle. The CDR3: CASSSSPYEQYF. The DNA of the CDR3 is TGTGCCAGCAGTTCTTCCCCGTACGAGCAGTACTTC.

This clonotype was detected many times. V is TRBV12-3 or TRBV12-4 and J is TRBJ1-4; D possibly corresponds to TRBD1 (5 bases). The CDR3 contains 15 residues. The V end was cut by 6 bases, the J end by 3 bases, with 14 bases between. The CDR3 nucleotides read TGTGCCAGCAGCTCCCAAATAGGGGCTAATGAAAAACTGTTTTTT. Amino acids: CASSSQIGANEKLFF.

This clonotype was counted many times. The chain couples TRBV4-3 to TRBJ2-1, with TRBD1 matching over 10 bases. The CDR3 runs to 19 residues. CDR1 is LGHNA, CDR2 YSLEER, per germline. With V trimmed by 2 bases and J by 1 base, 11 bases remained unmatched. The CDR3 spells CASSQRLGTGAPSYNEQFF. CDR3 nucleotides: TGCGCCAGCAGCCAACGATTGGGGACAGGGGCCCCATCCTACAATGAGCAGTTCTTC.

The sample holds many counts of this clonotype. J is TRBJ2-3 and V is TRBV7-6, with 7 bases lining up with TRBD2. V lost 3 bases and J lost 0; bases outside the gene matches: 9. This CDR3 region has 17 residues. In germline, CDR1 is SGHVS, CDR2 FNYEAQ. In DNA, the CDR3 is TGTGCCAGCAGCTTCCCCCAGACTAGCCCTAGCACAGATACGCAGTATTTT. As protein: CASSFPQTSPSTDTQYF.

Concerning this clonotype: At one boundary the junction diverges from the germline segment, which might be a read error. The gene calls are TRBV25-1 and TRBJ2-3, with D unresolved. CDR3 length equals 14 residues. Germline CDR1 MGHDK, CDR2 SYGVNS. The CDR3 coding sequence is TGTGCCAGCAGTGATCCCTCCCGCACAGATATGCAGTATTTT. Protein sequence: CASSDPSRTDMQYF.

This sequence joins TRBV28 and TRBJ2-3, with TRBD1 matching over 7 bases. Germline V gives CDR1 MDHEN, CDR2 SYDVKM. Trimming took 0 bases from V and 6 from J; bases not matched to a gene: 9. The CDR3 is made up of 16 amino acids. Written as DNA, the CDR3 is TGTGCCAGCAGTTTATGGGCCGGACAGGCCTCTGATACGCAGTATTTT. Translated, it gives CASSLWAGQASDTQYF.

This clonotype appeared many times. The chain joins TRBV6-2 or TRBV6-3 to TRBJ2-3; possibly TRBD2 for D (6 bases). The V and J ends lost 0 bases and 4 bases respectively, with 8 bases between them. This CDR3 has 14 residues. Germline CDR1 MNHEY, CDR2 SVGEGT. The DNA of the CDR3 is TGTGCCAGCAGTTACTCGGGGGAGGCAGATACGCAGTATTTT. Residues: CASSYSGEADTQYF.

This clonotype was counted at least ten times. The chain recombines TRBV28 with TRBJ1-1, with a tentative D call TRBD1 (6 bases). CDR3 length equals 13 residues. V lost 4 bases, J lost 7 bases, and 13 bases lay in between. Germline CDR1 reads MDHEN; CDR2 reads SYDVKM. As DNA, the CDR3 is TGTGCCAGCAGTTCAGGGGACACCTTTGAAGCTTTCTTT. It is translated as CASSSGDTFEAFF.

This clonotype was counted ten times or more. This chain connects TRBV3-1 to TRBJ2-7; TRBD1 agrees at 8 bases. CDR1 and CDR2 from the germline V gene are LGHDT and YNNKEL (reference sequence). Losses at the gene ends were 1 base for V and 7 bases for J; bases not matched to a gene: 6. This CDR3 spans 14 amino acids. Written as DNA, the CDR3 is TGTGCCAGCAGCCAAGGGACAGGGATCTGGGAGCAGTACTTC. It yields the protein CASSQGTGIWEQYF.

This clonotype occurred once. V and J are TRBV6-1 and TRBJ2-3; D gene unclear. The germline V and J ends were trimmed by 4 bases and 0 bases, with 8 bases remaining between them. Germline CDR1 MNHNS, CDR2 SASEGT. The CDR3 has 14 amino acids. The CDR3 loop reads CASSARRSTDTQYF. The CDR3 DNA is TGTGCCAGCAGTGCAAGGAGAAGCACAGATACGCAGTATTTT.

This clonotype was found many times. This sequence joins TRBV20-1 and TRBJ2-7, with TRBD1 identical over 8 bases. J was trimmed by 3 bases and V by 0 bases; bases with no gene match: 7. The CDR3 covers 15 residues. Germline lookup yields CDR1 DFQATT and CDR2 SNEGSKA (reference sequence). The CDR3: CSARDPQGQDYEQYF. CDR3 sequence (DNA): TGCAGTGCTAGAGATCCGCAGGGACAGGACTACGAGCAGTACTTC.

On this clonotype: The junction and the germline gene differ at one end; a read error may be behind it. In DNA, the CDR3 is TGTGCTAGCAGCTTCGGGACCTCAAGCACAGATACGCAGTATTTT. This sequence encodes CASSFGTSSTDTQYF. The chain is built from TRBV7-7 and TRBJ2-3, with D perhaps matching TRBD1 or TRBD2 (5 bases each). CDR1 is SSHAT, CDR2 FNYEAQ, per germline (reference sequence). This CDR3 is 15 amino acids long.

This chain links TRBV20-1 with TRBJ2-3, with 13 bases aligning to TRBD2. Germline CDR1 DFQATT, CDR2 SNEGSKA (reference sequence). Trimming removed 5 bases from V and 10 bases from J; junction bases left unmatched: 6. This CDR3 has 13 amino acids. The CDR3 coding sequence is TGCAGTGCTCCCCGGACTAGCGGGAGACCGCAGTATTTT. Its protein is CSAPRTSGRPQYF.

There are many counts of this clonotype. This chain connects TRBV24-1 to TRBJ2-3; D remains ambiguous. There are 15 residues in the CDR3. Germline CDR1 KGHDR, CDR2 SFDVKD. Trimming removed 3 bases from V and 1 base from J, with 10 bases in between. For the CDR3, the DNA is TGTGCCACCAGTGATGGCTTCTCAGGCACAGATACGCAGTATTTT. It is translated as CATSDGFSGTDTQYF.

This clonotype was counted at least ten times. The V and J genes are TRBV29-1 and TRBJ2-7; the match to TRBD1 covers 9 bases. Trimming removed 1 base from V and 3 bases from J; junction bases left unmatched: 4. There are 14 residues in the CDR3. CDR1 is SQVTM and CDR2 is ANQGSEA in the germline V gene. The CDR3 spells CSVEAGQGNYEQYF. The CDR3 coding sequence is TGCAGCGTTGAAGCGGGACAGGGAAACTACGAGCAGTACTTC.

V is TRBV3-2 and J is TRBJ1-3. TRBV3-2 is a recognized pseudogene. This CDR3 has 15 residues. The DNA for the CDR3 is TGTGCCAGCAGCCAAGTAAAGCACTCTGGAAACACCATATATTTT. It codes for CASSQVKHSGNTIYF.